The 14 T cell receptor beta chains given below trace back to one sample, sequenced in a study of cytomegalovirus exposure and HLA in healthy donors. The PCR had 60 Vbeta and 13 Jbeta primers. Libraries were prepared by immunoSEQ multiplex PCR; TCRdb keeps only in-frame clonotypes and omits some of them. The sample lists around 80,000 clones; around 62% were seen once. Sequences were obtained from PBMCs. The receptors originated from a male donor in good health and CMV-seropositive.

The gene calls are TRBV18 and TRBJ2-5, with TRBD1 matching 9 bases. This CDR3 region has 14 residues. Germline assignment: CDR1 KGHSH and CDR2 LQKENI. Trimming took 6 bases from V and 1 from J; bases not matched to a gene: 3. The CDR3 DNA sequence: TGTGCCAGCTCGGGGACAGGGCCCCAAGAGACCCAGTACTTC. It translates to CASSGTGPQETQYF.

V gene TRBV4-3 combines with J gene TRBJ2-1; 8 bases are shared with TRBD2. V was pared by 4 bases and J by 4 bases, with 12 bases of the junction left unmatched. CDR1 LGHNA and CDR2 YSLEER come from the germline V gene. This CDR3 is 17 amino acids long. CDR3 nucleotide sequence: TGCGCCAGCAGCCCCTCGATAGGCGGGAGGAGATACAATGAGCAGTTCTTC. Translated: CASSPSIGGRRYNEQFF.

V usage is TRBV7-9 and J usage is TRBJ1-2; D ambiguous. This CDR3 comprises 13 residues. Per the germline V gene, CDR1 is SEHNR and CDR2 is FQNEAQ (reference sequence). V lost 1 base to trimming and J lost 7 bases, with 10 bases between them. CDR3 nucleotide sequence: TGTGCCAGCAGCTTAGGCATCCCGGTTGGCTACACCTTC. Protein product: CASSLGIPVGYTF.

This clone was found a few times. The CDR3 coding sequence is TGTGCCAGCAGCGGCAGACTAGCGGGGGCTACAGATACGCAGTATTTT. Translating it yields CASSGRLAGATDTQYF. The chain uses TRBV9 and TRBJ2-3; 12 positions match TRBD2. There are 16 residues in the CDR3. CDR1 is SGDLS and CDR2 is YYNGEE in the germline V gene. The J segment lost 3 bases and the V segment lost 3 bases, leaving 5 bases of the junction unmatched.

The rearrangement uses TRBV25-1 and TRBJ1-1; D is ambiguous. With 2 bases removed from V and 5 bases from J, the gap between germline ends came to 15 bases. From germline, CDR1 is MGHDK and CDR2 SYGVNS. The CDR3 totals 15 residues. The chain's CDR3 is CASSEGGALRTEAFF. CDR3 DNA: TGTGCCAGCAGTGAAGGTGGAGCGCTCAGAACTGAAGCTTTCTTT. Based on the CDR3 plus reference TRBV25-1 and TRBJ1-1, the full variable domain is EADIYQTPRYLVIGTGKKITLECSQTMGHDKMYWYQQDPGMELHLIHYSYGVNSTEKGDLSSESTVSRIRTEHFPLTLESARPSHTSQYLCASSEGGALRTEAFFGQGTRLTVV.

This rearrangement joins TRBV30 to TRBJ2-7, with no clear D. CDR1 is GTSNPN and CDR2 is SVGIG in the germline V gene (reference sequence). The V end was cut by 2 bases, the J end by 6 bases, with 11 bases between. This CDR3 is built from 12 residues. CDR3 in amino acids: CAWSKQSSEQYF. The DNA for the CDR3 is TGTGCCTGGAGTAAACAATCTTCCGAGCAGTACTTC.

CDR3 sequence: CASKAWAGQEKLFF. The CDR3 nucleotides are TGTGCCAGTAAGGCTTGGGCAGGGCAGGAAAAACTGTTTTTT. The chain has TRBV19 and TRBJ1-4, with a tentative D call TRBD1 (5 bases). The CDR3 has 14 residues. Trimming cost V 7 bases and J 8 bases, with 17 bases left between them. CDR1 and CDR2 (germline): LNHDA, SQIVND (reference sequence).

V is TRBV7-9 and J is TRBJ1-2; D may be TRBD1 (5 bases). V was pared by 5 bases and J by 4 bases, with 14 bases between. From germline, CDR1 is SEHNR and CDR2 FQNEAQ (reference sequence). The CDR3 extends over 14 amino acids. The DNA of the CDR3 is TGTGCCAGCAGCCTGGGGGGGGACCTCTATGGCTACACCTTC. Translation gives CASSLGGDLYGYTF.

The chain links TRBV5-6 to TRBJ2-7; possible D gene TRBD2, 6 bases. Per germline, CDR1 SGHDT and CDR2 YYEEEE. The ends were cut back, 4 bases at V and 2 bases at J, with 13 bases in the middle. This CDR3 is 14 amino acids long. The CDR3 loop is CASSLGTFPYEQYF. CDR3 bases: TGTGCCAGCAGCCTCGGGACTTTCCCCTACGAGCAGTACTTC.

The chain carries TRBV28 and TRBJ2-7; 7 bases agree with TRBD1. The CDR3 consists of 16 residues. Germline CDR1 is MDHEN and CDR2 is SYDVKM. V was pared by 2 bases and J by 0 bases, with 7 bases of the junction left unmatched. Here the CDR3 DNA reads TGTGCCAGCAGTTTAGGACGGGCAGGGGGCTCCTACGAGCAGTACTTC. This gives the protein CASSLGRAGGSYEQYF.

The chain employs TRBV7-6 and TRBJ1-3; D perhaps matches TRBD1 (6 bases). The germline V and J ends were trimmed by 5 bases and 0 bases, with 26 bases remaining between them. Looked up from germline, CDR1 is SGHVS and CDR2 is FNYEAQ. The CDR3 extends over 20 amino acids. CDR3: CASSQISRHRASLSGNTIYF. CDR3 bases: TGTGCCAGCAGCCAAATATCCCGGCACAGGGCAAGCCTCTCTGGAAACACCATATATTTT.

The CDR3 is CATGTGNSGNTIYF. The DNA for the CDR3 is TGTGCCACTGGGACAGGGAACTCTGGAAACACCATATATTTT. The rearrangement links TRBV10-3 to TRBJ1-3, with TRBD1 identical over 9 bases. This CDR3 is 14 amino acids long. From germline, CDR1 is ENHRY and CDR2 SYGVKD. J gave up 0 bases and V 10 bases, and 4 bases lay outside the gene matches.

In the case of this clone: The same CDR3 arises from other DNA sequences in this sample as well. The chain joins TRBV7-2 to TRBJ2-2; D remains ambiguous. The CDR3 consists of 12 residues. Per germline, CDR1 SGHTA and CDR2 FQGNSA. V was clipped by 4 bases and J by 3 bases, with 3 bases between them. CDR3 amino acids: CASSSDTGELFF. Here the CDR3 DNA reads TGTGCCAGCAGCTCCGACACCGGGGAGCTGTTTTTT. Together with reference TRBV7-2 and TRBJ2-2, the CDR3 gives the full variable domain: GAGVSQSPSNKVTEKGKDVELRCDPISGHTALYWYRQSLGQGLEFLIYFQGNSAPDKSGLPSDRFSAERTGGSVSTLTIQRTQQEDSAVYLCASSSDTGELFFGEGSRLTVL.

The chain combines TRBV5-1 with TRBJ1-6; tentatively, D is TRBD1 (5 bases). The CDR3 contains 13 residues. The germline V and J ends were trimmed by 0 bases and 16 bases, with 14 bases remaining between them. From germline, CDR1 is SGHRS and CDR2 YFSETQ. The CDR3 sequence is CASSLDIGGELHF. The CDR3, as DNA: TGCGCCAGCAGCTTGGATATCGGGGGGGAACTCCACTTT.